The clone carrying this T cell receptor beta chain has only a few counts. Its specificity is not known. TCRdb's table, derived via immunoSEQ multiplex PCR, lists solely in-frame clones and lacks some. Counted here are around 50,000 clones, around 85% occurring once; the ten biggest clones make up around 0.5%. This record belongs to a study of graft-versus-host responses after intestinal transplantation. Study observations and caveats: Early HvG declines after transplant were associated with peak circulating GvH clone levels. Detected in recipient marrow were GvH clones, some of which were first observed in ileum or blood.

V lost 2 bases, J lost 3 bases, and 6 bases lay in between. The CDR3 contains 14 residues. The germline gives CDR1 SGHRS, CDR2 YFSETQ. The starting material was unstimulated CD4+ T cells sorted from spleen or lymph node cells, obtained before transplant. This chain uses TRBV5-1 with TRBJ1-6, with D unresolved. This TCR was recovered from a human donor who was the organ donor for an intestinal transplant. This CDR3 is CASSFDNYNSPLHF. In DNA form, the CDR3 reads TGCGCCAGCAGCTTTGACAACTATAATTCACCCCTCCACTTT.